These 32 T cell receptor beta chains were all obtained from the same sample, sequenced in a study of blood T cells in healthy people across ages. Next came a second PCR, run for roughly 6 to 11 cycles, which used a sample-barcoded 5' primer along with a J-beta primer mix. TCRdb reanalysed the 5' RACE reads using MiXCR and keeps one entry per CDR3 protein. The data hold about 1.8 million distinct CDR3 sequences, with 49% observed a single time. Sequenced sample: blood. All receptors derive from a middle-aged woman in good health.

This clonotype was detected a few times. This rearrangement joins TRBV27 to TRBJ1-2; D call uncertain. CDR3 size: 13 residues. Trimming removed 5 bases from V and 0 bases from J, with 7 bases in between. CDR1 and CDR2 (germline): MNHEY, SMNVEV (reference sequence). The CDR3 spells CASSLRSNYGYTF. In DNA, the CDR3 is TGTGCCAGCAGTCTCAGATCTAACTATGGCTACACCTTC.

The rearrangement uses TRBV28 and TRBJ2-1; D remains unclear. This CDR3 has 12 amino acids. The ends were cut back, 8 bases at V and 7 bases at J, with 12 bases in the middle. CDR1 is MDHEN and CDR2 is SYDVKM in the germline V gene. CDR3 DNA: TGTGCCAGCGGTTCCGCCCATAATGAGCAGTTCTTC. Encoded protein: CASGSAHNEQFF.

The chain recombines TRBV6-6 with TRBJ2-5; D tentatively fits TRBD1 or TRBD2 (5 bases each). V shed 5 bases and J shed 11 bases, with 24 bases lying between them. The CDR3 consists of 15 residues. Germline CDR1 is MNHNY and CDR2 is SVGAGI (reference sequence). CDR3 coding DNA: TGTGCCAGCAGTCCAGGGACCGAAAGCTACAATGAGCAGTACTTC. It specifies CASSPGTESYNEQYF.

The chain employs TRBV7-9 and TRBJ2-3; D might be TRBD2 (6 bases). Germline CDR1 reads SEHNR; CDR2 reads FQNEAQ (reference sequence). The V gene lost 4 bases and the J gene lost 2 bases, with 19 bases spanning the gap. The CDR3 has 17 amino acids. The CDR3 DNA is TGTGCCAGCAGCTCCAAGCGGGCACCTACCCTCACAGATACGCAGTATTTT. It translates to CASSSKRAPTLTDTQYF.

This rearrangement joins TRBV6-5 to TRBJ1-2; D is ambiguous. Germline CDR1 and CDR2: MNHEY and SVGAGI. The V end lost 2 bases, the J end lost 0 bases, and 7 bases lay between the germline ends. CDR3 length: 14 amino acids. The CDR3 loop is CASSYQNSNYGYTF. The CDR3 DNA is TGTGCCAGCAGTTACCAAAATTCTAACTATGGCTACACCTTC.

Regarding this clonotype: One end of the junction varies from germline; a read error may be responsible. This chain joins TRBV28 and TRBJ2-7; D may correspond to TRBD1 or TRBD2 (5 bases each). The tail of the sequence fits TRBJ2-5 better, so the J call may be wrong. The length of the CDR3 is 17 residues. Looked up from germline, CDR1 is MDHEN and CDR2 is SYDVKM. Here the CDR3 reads CAGSYAPGRPYRETQYF. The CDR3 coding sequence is TGTGCCGGCAGTTACGCCCCGGGGCGCCCGTATCGGGAGACCCAGTACTTC.

The CDR3 is CATSREAGTSGADTQYF. The CDR3 coding sequence is TGTGCCACCAGCAGAGAGGCCGGGACTAGCGGCGCAGATACGCAGTATTTT. J is TRBJ2-3 and V is TRBV15; 11 bases line up with TRBD2. From germline, CDR1 is LNHNV and CDR2 YYDKDF (reference sequence). The CDR3 has 17 residues. Unmatched junction bases numbered 6, after V lost 0 bases and J lost 4 bases.

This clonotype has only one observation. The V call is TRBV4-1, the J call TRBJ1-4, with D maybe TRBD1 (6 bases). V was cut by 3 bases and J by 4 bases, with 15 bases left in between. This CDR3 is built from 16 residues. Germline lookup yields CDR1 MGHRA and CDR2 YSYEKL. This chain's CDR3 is CASSQGGHRLNEKLFF. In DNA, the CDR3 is TGCGCCAGCAGCCAGGGGGGGCACCGACTTAATGAAAAACTGTTTTTT.

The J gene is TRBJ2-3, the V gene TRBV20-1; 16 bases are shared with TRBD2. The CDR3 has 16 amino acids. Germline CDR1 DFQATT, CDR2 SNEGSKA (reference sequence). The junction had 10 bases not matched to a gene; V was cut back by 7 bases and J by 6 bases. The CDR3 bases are TGCAGTGTTACCGGGACTAGCGGGGGGGCGTATGATACGCAGTATTTT. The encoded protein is CSVTGTSGGAYDTQYF.

In nucleotides, the CDR3 is TGTGCCAGCAGAACGACAGGGGGCGTCTTTTATGAGCAGTTCTTC. Amino acid sequence: CASRTTGGVFYEQFF. This chain links TRBV7-2 with TRBJ2-1, with 10 bases aligning to TRBD1. The V gene end was trimmed by 6 bases and the J gene end by 8 bases; junction bases not matched to a gene: 10. The CDR3 totals 15 residues. Germline V gene lookup returns CDR1 SGHTA and CDR2 FQGNSA.

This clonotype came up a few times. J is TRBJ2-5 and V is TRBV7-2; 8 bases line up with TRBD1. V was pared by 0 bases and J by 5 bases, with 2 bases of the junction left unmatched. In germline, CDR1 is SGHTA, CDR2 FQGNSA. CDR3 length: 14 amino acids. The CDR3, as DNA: TGTGCCAGCAGCTTAGCCAGGGGGCATGAGACCCAGTACTTC. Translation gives CASSLARGHETQYF.

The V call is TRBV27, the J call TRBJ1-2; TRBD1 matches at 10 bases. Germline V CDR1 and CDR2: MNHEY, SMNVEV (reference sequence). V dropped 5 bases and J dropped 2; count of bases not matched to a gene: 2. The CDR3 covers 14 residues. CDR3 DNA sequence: TGTGCCAGCAGTGGGGACAGGGGCAACTATGGCTACACCTTC. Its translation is CASSGDRGNYGYTF.

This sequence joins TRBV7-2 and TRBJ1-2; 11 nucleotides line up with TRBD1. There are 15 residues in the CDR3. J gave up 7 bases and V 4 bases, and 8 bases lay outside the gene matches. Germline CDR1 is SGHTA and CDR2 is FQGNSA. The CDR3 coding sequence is TGTGCCAGCAGCTCGTCCGGACAGGGGGCGGGTGGCTACACCTTC. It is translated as CASSSSGQGAGGYTF. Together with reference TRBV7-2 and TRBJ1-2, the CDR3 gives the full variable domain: GAGVSQSPSNKVTEKGKDVELRCDPISGHTALYWYRQSLGQGLEFLIYFQGNSAPDKSGLPSDRFSAERTGGSVSTLTIQRTQQEDSAVYLCASSSSGQGAGGYTFGSGTRLTVV.

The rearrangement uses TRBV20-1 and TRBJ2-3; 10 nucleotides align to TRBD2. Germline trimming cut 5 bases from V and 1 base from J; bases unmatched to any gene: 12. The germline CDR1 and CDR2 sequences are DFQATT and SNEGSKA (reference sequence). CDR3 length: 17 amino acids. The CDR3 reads CSASPEPGLAGTDTQYF. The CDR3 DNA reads TGCAGTGCTTCTCCCGAACCAGGACTAGCGGGCACAGATACGCAGTATTTT.

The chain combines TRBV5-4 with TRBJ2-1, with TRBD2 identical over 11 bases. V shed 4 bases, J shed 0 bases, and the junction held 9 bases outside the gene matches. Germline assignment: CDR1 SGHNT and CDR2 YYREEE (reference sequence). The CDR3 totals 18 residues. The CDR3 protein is CASSLSTSGGHSYNEQFF. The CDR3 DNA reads TGTGCCAGCAGCCTATCTACTAGCGGGGGACACTCCTACAATGAGCAGTTCTTC. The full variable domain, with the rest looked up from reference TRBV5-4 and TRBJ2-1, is ETGVTQSPTHLIKTRGQQVTLRCSSQSGHNTVSWYQQALGQGPQFIFQYYREEENGRGNFPPRFSGLQFPNYSSELNVNALELDDSALYLCASSLSTSGGHSYNEQFFGPGTRLTVL.

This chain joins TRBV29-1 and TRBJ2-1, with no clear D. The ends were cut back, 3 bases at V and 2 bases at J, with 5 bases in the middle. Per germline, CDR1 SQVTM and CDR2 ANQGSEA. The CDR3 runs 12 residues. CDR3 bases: TGCAGCGTTGAGGGCACCTACAATGAGCAGTTCTTC. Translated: CSVEGTYNEQFF.

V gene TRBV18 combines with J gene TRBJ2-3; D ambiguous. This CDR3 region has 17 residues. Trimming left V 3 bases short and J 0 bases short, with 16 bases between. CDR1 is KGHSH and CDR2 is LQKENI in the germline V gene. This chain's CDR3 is CASSPLVAPTSTDTQYF. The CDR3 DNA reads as TGTGCCAGCTCACCCCTCGTGGCCCCGACTAGCACAGATACGCAGTATTTT.

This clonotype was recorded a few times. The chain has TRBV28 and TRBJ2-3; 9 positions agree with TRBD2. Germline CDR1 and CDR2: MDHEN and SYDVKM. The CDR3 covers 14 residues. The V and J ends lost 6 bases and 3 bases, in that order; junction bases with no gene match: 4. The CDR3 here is CASRRTSETDTQYF. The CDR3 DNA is TGTGCCAGCAGAAGGACTAGCGAAACAGATACGCAGTATTTT.

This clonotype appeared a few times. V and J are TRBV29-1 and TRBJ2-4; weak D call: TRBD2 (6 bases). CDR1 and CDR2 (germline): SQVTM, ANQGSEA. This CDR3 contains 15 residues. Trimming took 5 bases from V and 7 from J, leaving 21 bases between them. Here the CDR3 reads CSVTAYGGGTNIQYF. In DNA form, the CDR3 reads TGCAGCGTTACTGCCTACGGTGGAGGGACCAACATTCAGTACTTC.

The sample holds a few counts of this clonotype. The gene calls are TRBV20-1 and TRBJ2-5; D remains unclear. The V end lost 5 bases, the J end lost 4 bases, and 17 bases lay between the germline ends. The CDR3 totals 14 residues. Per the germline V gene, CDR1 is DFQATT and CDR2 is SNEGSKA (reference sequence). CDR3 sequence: CSAALLGVRETQYF. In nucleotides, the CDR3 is TGCAGTGCTGCCTTGCTTGGGGTCCGAGAGACCCAGTACTTC.

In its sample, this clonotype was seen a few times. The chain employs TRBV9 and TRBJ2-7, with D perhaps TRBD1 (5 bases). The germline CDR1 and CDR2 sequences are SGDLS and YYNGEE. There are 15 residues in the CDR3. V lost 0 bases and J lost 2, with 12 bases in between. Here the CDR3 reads CASSVVPGAAYEQYF. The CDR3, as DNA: TGTGCCAGCAGCGTAGTTCCTGGGGCGGCCTACGAGCAGTACTTC.

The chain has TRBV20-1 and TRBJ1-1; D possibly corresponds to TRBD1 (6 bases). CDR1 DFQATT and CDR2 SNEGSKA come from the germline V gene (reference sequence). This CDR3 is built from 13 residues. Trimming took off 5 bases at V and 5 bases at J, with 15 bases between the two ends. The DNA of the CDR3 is TGCAGTGCTCCTGGAGTCCAGGGGACTGAAGCTTTCTTT. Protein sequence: CSAPGVQGTEAFF.

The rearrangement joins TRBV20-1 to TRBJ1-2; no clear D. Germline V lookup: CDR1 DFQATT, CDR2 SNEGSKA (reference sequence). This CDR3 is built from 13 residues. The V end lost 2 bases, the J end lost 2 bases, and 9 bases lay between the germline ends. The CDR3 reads CSARNDGNYGYTF. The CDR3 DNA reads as TGCAGTGCTAGAAACGACGGCAACTATGGCTACACCTTC.

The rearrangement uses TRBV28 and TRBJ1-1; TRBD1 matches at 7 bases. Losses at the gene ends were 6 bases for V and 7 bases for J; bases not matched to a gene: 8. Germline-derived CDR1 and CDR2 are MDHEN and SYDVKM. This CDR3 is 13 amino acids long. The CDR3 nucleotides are TGTGCCAGCAGCGCGACAGGGCTGGGTGAAGCTTTCTTT. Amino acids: CASSATGLGEAFF.

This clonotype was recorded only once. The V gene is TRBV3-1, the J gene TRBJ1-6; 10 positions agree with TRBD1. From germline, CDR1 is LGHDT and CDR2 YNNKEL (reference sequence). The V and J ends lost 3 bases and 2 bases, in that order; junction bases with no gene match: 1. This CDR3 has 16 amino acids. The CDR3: CASSHGQGAYNSPLHF. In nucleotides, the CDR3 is TGTGCCAGCAGCCACGGACAGGGGGCCTATAATTCACCCCTCCACTTT. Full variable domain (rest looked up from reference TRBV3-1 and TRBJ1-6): DTAVSQTPKYLVTQMGNDKSIKCEQNLGHDTMYWYKQDSKKFLKIMFSYNNKELIINETVPNRFSPKSPDKAHLNLHINSLELGDSAVYFCASSHGQGAYNSPLHFGNGTRLTVT.

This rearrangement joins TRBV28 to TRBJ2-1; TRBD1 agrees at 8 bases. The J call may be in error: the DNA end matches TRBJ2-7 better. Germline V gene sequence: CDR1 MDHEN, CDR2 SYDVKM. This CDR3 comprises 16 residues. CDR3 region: CASRKGRTGSYDEQYF. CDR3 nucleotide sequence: TGTGCCAGCAGAAAGGGAAGGACAGGGTCCTACGATGAGCAGTACTTC.

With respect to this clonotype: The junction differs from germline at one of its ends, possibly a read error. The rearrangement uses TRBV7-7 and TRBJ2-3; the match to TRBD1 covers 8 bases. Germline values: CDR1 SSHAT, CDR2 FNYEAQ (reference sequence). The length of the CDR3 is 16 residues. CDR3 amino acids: CASSLGTGLRADTQYF. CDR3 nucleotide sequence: TGTGCTAGCAGCTTGGGGACAGGCCTTCGAGCAGATACGCAGTATTTT.

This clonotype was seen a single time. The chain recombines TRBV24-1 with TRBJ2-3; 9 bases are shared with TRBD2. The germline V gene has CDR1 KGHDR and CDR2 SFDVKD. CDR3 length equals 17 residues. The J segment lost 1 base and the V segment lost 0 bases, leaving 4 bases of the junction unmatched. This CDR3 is CATSDLPLAGGTDTQYF. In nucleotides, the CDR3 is TGTGCCACCAGTGATTTGCCCTTAGCGGGGGGCACAGATACGCAGTATTTT.

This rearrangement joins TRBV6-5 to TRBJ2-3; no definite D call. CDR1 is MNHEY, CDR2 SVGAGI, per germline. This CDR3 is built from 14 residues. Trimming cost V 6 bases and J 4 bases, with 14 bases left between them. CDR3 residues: CASREDLGSDTQYF. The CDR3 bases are TGTGCCAGCAGGGAAGATCTGGGGTCAGATACGCAGTATTTT.

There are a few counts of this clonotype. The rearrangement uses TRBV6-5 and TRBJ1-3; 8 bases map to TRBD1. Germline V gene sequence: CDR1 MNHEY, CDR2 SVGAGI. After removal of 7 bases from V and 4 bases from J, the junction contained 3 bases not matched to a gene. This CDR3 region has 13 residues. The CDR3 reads CASTGDRGNTIYF. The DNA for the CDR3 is TGTGCCAGCACCGGGGACAGGGGAAACACCATATATTTT.

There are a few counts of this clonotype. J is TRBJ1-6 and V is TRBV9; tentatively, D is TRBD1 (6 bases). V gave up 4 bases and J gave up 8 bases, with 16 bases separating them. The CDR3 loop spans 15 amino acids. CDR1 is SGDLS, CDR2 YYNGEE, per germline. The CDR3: CASSTDGQPDSPLHF. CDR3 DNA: TGTGCCAGCAGCACCGATGGACAGCCGGATTCACCCCTCCACTTT. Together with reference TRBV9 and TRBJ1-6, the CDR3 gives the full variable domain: DSGVTQTPKHLITATGQRVTLRCSPRSGDLSVYWYQQSLDQGLQFLIQYYNGEERAKGNILERFSAQQFPDLHSELNLSSLELGDSALYFCASSTDGQPDSPLHFGNGTRLTVT.

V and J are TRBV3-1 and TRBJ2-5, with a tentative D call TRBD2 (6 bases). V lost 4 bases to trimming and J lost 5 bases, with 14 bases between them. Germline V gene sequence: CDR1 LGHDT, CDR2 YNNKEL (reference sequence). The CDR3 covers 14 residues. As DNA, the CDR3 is TGTGCCAGCAGCCTTGGGACTTTCCGGGAGACCCAGTACTTC. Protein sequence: CASSLGTFRETQYF.